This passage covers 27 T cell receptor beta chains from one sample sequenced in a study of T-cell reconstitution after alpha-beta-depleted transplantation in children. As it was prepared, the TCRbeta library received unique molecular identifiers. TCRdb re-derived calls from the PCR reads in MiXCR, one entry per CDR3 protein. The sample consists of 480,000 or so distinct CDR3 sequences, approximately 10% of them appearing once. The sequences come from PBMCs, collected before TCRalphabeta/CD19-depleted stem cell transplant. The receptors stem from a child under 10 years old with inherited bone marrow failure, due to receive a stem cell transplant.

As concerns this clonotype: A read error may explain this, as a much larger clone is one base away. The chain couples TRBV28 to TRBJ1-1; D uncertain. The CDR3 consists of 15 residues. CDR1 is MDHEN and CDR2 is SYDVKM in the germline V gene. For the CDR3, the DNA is TGTGCCAGCAGCCGAGCGTTTATCCTGAACATTGAAGCTTTCTTT. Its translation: CASSRAFILNIEAFF. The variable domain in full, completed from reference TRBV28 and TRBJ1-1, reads DVKVTQSSRYLVKRTGEKVFLECVQDMDHENMFWYRQDPGLGLRLIYFSYDVKMKEKGDIPEGYSVSREKKERFSLILESASTNQTSMYLCASSRAFILNIEAFFGQGTRLTVV.

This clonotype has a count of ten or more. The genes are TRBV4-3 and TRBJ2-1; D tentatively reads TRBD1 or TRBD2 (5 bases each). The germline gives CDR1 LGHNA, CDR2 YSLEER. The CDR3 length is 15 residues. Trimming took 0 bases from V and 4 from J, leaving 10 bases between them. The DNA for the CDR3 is TGCGCCAGCAGCCAAGAAGGGACGGCTTACAATGAGCAGTTCTTC. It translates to CASSQEGTAYNEQFF.

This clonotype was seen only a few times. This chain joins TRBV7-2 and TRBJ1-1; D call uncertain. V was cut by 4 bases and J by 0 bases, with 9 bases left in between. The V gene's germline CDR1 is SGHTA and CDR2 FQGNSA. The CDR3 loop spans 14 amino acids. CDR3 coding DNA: TGTGCCAGCAGCTCGAATTTCCTGAACACTGAAGCTTTCTTT. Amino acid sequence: CASSSNFLNTEAFF.

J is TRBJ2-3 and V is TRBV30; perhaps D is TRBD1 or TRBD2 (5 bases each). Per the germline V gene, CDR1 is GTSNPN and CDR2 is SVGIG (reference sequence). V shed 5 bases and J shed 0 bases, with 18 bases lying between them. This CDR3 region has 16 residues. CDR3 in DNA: TGTGCCTGGGCCCCCTTCGGGACCAGGAGCACAGATACGCAGTATTTT. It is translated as CAWAPFGTRSTDTQYF.

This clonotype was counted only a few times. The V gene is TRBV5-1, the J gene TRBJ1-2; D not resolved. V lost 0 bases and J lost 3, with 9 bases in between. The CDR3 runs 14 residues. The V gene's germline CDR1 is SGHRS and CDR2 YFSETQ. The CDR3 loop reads CASSLVREDYGYTF. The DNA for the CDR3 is TGCGCCAGCAGCTTGGTACGAGAGGACTATGGCTACACCTTC.

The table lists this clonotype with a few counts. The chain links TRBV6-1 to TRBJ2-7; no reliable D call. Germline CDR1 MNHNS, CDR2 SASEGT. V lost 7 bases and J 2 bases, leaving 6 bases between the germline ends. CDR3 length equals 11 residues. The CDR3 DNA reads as TGTGCCAGCACGACAACCTACGAGCAGTACTTC. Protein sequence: CASTTTYEQYF.

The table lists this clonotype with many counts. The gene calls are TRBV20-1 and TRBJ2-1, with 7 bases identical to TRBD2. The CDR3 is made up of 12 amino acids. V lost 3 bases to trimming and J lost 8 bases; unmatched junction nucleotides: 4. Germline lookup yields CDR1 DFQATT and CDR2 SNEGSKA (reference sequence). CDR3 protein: CSARLAGDEQFF. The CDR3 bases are TGCAGTGCTAGGCTGGCGGGAGATGAGCAGTTCTTC.

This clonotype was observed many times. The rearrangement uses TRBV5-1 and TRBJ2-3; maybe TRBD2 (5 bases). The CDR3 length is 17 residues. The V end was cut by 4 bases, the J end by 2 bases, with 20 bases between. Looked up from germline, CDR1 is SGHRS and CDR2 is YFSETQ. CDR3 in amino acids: CASSAPISGLLTDTQYF. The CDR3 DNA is TGCGCCAGCAGCGCCCCAATCAGCGGCCTCCTCACAGATACGCAGTATTTT.

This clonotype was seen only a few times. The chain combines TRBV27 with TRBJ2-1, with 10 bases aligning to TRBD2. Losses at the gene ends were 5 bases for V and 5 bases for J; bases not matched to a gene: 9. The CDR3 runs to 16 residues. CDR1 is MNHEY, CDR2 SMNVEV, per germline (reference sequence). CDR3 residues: CASSPSAGGLNNEQFF. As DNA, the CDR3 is TGTGCCAGCAGTCCGTCAGCGGGGGGGCTGAACAATGAGCAGTTCTTC.

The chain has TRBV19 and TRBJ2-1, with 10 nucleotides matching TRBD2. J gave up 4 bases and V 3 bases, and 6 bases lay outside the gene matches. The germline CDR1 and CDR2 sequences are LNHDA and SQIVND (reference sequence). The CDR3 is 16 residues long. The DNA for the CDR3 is TGTGCCAGTAGTATCTACCCTAGCGGGAGATACAATGAGCAGTTCTTC. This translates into CASSIYPSGRYNEQFF.

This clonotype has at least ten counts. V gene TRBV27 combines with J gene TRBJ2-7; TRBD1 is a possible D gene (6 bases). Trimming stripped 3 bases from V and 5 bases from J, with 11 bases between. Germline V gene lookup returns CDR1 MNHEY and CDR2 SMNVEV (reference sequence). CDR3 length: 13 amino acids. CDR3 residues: CASSFTRDNEQYF. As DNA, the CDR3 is TGTGCCAGCAGTTTCACCCGGGACAACGAGCAGTACTTC.

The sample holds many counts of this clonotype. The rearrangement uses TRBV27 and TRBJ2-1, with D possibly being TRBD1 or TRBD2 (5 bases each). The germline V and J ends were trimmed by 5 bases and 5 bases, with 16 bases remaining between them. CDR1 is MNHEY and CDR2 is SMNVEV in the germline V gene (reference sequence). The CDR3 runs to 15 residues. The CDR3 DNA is TGTGCCAGCAGTCCACGACCGGGACCAGACAATGAGCAGTTCTTC. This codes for CASSPRPGPDNEQFF.

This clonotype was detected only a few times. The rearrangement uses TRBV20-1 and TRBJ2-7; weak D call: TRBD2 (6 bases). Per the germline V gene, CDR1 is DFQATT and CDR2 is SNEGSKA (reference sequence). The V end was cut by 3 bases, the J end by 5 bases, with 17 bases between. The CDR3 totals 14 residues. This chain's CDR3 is CSASSRRDFNEQYF. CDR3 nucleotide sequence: TGCAGTGCTAGTTCCCGTCGGGACTTCAACGAGCAGTACTTC.

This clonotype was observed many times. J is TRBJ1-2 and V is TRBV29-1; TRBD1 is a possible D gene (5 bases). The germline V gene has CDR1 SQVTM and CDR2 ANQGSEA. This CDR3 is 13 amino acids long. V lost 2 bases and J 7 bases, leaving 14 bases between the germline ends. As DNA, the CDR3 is TGCAGCGTTGAAAGCCGGGACGGCAGTGGCTACACCTTC. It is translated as CSVESRDGSGYTF.

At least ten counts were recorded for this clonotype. The CDR3 bases are TGTGCCAGCAGCTTCGGGACTTCGTTGGGCGAGCAGTACTTC. It yields the protein CASSFGTSLGEQYF. The gene calls are TRBV5-6 and TRBJ2-7; possible D gene TRBD2, 6 bases. The CDR3 sequence is 14 residues long. Deletions cut 2 bases from V and 6 bases from J, with 15 bases between. The germline gives CDR1 SGHDT, CDR2 YYEEEE.

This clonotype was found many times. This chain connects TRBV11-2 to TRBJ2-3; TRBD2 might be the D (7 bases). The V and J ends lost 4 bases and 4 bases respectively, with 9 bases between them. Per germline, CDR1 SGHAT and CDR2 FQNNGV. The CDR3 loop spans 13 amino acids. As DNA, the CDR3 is TGTGCCAGCAGCTGGGGGGGCCCAGATACGCAGTATTTT. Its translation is CASSWGGPDTQYF.

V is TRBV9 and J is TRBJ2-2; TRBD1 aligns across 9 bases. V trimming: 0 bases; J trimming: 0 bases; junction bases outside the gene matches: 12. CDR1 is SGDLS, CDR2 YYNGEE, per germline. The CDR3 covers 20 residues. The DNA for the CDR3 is TGTGCCAGCAGCGTAGGGACCGGGACAGGGTGGATAGCGAACACCGGGGAGCTGTTTTTT. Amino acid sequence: CASSVGTGTGWIANTGELFF.

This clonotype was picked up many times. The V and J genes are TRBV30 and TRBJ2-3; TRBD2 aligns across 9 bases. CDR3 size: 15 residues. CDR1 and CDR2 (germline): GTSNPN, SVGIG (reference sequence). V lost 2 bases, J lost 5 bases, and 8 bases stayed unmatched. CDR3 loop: CAWSPSSGIGDTQYF. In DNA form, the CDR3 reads TGTGCCTGGAGTCCGTCTAGCGGGATAGGAGATACGCAGTATTTT.

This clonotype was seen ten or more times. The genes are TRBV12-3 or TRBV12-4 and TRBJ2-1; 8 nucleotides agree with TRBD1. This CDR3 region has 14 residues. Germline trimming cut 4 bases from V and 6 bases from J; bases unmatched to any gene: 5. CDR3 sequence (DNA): TGTGCCAGCAGTTGGAGACAGGGGACCAATGAGCAGTTCTTC. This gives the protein CASSWRQGTNEQFF.

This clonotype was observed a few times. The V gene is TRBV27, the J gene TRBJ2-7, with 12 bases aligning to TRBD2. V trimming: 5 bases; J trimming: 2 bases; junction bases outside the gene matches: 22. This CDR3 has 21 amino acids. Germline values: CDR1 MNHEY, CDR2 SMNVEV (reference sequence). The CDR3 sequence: CASSRRWTSGTPPPTTYEQYF. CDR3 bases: TGTGCCAGCAGTCGCCGATGGACTAGCGGGACCCCACCCCCAACAACCTACGAGCAGTACTTC.

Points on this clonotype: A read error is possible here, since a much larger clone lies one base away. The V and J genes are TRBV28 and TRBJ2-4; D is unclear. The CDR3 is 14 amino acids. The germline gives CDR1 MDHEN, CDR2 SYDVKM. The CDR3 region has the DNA TGTGCCAGCAGTTTAGTTCCAGCCAAACACATTCAGTACTTC. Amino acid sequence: CASSLVPAKHIQYF.

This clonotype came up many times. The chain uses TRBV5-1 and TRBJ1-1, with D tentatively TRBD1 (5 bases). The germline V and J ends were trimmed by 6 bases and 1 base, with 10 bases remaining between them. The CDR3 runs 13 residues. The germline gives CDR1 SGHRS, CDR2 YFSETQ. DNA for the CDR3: TGCGCCAGCAAAGCGGGGCCGAACACTGAAGCTTTCTTT. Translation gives CASKAGPNTEAFF. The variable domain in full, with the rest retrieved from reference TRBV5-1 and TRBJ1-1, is KAGVTQTPRYLIKTRGQQVTLSCSPISGHRSVSWYQQTPGQGLQFLFEYFSETQRNKGNFPGRFSGRQFSNSRSEMNVSTLELGDSALYLCASKAGPNTEAFFGQGTRLTVV.

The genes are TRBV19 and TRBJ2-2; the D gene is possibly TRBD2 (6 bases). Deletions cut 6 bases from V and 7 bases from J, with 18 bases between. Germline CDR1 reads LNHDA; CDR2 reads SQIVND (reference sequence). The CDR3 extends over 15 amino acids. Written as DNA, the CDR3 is TGTGCCAGTAGCCCCCTAGCGCGATGGGGCGGGGAGCTGTTTTTT. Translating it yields CASSPLARWGGELFF.

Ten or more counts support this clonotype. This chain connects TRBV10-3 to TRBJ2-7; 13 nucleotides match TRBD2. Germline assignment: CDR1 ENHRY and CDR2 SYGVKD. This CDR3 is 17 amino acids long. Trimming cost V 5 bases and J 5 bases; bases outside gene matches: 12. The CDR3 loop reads CAISSGLAGVPGDEQYF. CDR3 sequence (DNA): TGTGCCATCAGTAGTGGACTAGCGGGAGTTCCCGGGGACGAGCAGTACTTC.

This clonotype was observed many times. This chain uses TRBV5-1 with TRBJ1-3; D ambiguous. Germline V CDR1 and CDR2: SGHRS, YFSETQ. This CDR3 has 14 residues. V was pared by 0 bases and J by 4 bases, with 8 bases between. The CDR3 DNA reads TGCGCCAGCAGCTTGGGGACGCGGGGAAACACCATATATTTT. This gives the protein CASSLGTRGNTIYF.

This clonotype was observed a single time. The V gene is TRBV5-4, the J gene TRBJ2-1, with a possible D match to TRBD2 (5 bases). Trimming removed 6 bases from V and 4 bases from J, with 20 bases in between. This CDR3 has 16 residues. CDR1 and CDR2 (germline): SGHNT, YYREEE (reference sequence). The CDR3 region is CASTWRWISLYNEQFF. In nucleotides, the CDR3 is TGTGCCAGCACTTGGAGGTGGATATCATTATACAATGAGCAGTTCTTC.

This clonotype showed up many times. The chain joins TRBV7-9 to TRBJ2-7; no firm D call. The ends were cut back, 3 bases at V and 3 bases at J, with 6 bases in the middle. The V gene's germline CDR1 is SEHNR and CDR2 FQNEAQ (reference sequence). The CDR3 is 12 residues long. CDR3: CASSFANYEQYF. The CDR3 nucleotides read TGTGCCAGCAGCTTTGCTAACTACGAGCAGTACTTC.